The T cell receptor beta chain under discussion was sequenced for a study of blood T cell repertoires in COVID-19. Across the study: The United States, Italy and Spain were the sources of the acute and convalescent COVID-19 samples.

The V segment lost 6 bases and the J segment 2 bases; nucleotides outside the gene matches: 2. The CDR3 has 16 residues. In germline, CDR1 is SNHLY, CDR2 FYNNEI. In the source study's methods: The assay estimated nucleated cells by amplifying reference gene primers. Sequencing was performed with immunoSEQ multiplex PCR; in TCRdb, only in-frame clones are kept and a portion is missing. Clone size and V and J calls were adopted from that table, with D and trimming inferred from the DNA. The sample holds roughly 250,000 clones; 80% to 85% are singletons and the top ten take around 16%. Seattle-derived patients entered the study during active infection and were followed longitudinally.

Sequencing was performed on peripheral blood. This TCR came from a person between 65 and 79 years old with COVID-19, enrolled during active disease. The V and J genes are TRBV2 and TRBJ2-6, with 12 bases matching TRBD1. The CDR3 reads CASSRDRGPGANVLTF. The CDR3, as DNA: TGTGCCAGCAGCCGGGACAGGGGGCCTGGGGCCAACGTCCTGACTTTC.